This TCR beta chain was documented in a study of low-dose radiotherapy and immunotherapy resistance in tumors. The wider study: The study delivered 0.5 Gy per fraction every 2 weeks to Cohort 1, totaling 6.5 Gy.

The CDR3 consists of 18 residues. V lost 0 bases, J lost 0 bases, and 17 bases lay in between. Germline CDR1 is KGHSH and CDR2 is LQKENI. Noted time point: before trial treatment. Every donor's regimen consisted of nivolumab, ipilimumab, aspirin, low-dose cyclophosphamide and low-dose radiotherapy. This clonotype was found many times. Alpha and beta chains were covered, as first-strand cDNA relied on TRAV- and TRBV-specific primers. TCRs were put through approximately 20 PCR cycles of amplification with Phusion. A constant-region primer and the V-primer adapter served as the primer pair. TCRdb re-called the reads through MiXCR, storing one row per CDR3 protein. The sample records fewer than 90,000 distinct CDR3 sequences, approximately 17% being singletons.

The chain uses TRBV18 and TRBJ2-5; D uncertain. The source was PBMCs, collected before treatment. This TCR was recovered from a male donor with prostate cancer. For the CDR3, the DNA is TGTGCCAGCTCACCACCGGGTGGTAGGCTAACTTACCAAGAGACCCAGTACTTC. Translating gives CASSPPGGRLTYQETQYF.